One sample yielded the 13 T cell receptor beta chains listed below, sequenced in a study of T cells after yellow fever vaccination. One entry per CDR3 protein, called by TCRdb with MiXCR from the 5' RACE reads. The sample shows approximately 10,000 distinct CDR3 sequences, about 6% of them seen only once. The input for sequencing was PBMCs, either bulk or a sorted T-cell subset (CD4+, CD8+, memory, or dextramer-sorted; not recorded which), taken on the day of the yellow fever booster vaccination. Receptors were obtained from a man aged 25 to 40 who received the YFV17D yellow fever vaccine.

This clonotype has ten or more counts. CDR3 coding DNA: TGCAGTGCGAGGTCACTGACTAACGAGGGTGCGCAGTATTTT. Its translation: CSARSLTNEGAQYF. V usage is TRBV20-1 and J usage is TRBJ2-3, with D maybe TRBD2 (5 bases). V lost 6 bases and J 10 bases, leaving 23 bases between the germline ends. Germline V CDR1 and CDR2: DFQATT, SNEGSKA (reference sequence). CDR3 length: 14 residues.

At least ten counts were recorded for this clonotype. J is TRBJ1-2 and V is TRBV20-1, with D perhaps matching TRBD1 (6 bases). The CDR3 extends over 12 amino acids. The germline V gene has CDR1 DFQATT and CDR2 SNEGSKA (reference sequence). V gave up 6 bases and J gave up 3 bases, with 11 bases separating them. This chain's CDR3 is CSATRGDYGYTF. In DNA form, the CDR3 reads TGCAGTGCCACCAGGGGCGACTATGGCTACACCTTC.

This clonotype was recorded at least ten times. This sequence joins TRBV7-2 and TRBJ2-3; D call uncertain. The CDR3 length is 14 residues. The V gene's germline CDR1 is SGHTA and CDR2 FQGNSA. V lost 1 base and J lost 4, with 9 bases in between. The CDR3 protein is CASSLDYGADTQYF. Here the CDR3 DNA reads TGTGCCAGCAGCTTAGATTACGGCGCAGATACGCAGTATTTT.

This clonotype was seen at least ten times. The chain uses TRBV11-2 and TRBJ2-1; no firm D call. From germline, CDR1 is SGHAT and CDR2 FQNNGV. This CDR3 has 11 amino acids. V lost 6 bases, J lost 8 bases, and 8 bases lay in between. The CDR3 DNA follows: TGTGCCAGCAGAGGGTGGCATGAGCAGTTCTTC. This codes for CASRGWHEQFF.

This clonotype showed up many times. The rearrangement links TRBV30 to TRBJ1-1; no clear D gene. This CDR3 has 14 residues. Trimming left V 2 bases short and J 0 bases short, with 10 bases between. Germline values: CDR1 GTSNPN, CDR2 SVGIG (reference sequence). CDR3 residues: CAWSLVPVNTEAFF. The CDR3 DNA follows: TGTGCCTGGAGTTTGGTCCCAGTGAACACTGAAGCTTTCTTT.

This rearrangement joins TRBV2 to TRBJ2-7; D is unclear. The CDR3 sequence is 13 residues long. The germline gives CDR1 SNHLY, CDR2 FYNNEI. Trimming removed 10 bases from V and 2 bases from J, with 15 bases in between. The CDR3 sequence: CAICSTATYEQYF. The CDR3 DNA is TGTGCCATCTGTTCGACGGCCACCTACGAGCAGTACTTC.

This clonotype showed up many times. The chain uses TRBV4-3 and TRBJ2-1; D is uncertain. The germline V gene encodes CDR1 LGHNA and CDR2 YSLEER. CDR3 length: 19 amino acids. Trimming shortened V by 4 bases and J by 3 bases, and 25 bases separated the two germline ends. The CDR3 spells CASSRDPVKATLNYNEQFF. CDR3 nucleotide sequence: TGCGCCAGCAGCCGAGACCCAGTTAAGGCAACGCTAAACTACAATGAGCAGTTCTTC.

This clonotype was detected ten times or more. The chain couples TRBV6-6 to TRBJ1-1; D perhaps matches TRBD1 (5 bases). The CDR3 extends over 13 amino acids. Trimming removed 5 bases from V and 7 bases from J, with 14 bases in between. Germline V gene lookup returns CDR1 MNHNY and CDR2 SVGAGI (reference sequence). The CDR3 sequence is CASSNTGNLEAFF. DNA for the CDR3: TGTGCCAGCAGTAATACAGGAAACCTTGAAGCTTTCTTT.

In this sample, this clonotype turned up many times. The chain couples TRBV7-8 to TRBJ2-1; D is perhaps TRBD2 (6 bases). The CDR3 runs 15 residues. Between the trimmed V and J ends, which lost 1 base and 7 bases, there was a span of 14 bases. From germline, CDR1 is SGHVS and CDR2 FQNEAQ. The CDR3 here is CASSLGLGRGNEQFF. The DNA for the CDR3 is TGTGCCAGCAGCTTAGGACTGGGGCGGGGAAATGAGCAGTTCTTC. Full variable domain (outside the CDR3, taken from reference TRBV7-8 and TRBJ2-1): GAGVSQSPRYKVAKRGQDVALRCDPISGHVSLFWYQQALGQGPEFLTYFQNEAQLDKSGLPSDRFFAERPEGSVSTLKIQRTQQEDSAVYLCASSLGLGRGNEQFFGPGTRLTVL.

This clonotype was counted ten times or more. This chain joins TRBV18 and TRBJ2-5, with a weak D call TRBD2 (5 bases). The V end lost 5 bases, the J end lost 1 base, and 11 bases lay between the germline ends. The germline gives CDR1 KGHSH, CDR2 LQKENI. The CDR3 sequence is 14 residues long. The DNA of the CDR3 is TGTGCCAGCTCATCGGGGATCGGCCAAGAGACCCAGTACTTC. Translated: CASSSGIGQETQYF.

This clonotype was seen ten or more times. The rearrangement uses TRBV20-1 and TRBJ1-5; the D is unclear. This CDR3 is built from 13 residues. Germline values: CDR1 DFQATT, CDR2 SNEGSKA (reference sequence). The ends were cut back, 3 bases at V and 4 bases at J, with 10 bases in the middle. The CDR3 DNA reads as TGCAGTGCTAGGGAGGACGGGAATCAGCCCCAGCATTTT. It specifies CSAREDGNQPQHF.

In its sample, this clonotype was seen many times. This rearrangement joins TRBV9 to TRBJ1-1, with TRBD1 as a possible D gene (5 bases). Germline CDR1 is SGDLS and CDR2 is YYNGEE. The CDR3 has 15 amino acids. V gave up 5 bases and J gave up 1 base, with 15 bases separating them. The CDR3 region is CASRPLAGSNTEAFF. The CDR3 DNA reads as TGTGCCAGCAGGCCTCTGGCAGGGTCGAACACTGAAGCTTTCTTT.

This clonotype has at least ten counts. CDR3 nucleotides: TGTGCCAGCAGTTACTCGACGAGTACCAATGAGCAGTTCTTC. The encoded protein is CASSYSTSTNEQFF. V and J are TRBV6-5 and TRBJ2-1; D unclear. The CDR3 contains 14 residues. Looked up from germline, CDR1 is MNHEY and CDR2 is SVGAGI. The V end was cut by 0 bases, the J end by 6 bases, with 9 bases between.